The present T cell receptor beta chain was sequenced within a study of blood T cell repertoires in COVID-19. Across the study: T cells, B-cell-depleted T cells, or PBMCs supplied cDNA or gDNA.

CDR1 and CDR2 from the germline V gene are MNHEY and SVGEGT. The CDR3 has 13 amino acids. Trimming stripped 0 bases from V and 4 bases from J, with 4 bases between. This clone was seen a handful of times. Assay used: immunoSEQ multiplex PCR; TCRdb lists only in-frame clones, some missing. The top ten hold roughly 2% of the sample, which has fewer than 500,000 clones, 87% seen once. The chain has TRBV6-2 or TRBV6-3 and TRBJ1-3; D gene unclear. What was sequenced was PBMCs or T cells enriched from blood (not recorded which). The clonotype originates from a woman aged 18-29 years with acute COVID-19. The CDR3 sequence: CASSYSTGNTIYF. The CDR3, as DNA: TGTGCCAGCAGTTACTCTACAGGAAACACCATATATTTT.